The rows below give T cell receptor beta chains drawn from one sample of a study of T cell repertoires in cytomegalovirus infection. One entry per CDR3 protein, called by TCRdb with MiXCR from the reads. The table has about a million distinct CDR3 sequences, under 40% seen once. Their recognized antigens are unknown. Sequencing used cultured CD8+ T cells from PBMCs, obtained from culture after CMV antigen stimulation. Receptor source: a human donor in good health (CMV status not recorded). Some clones in this sample may be carry-over from other donors' samples. Both conserved end residues are part of each CDR3. Fields, in order: J gene, D gene, V gene, clone size, CDR3 DNA, CDR3 protein. D genes are given only for firm matches. Only some rows state a clone size, as once, few, many or a class for expanded clones.

j_call: TRBJ1-5
d_call: TRBD1
v_call: TRBV6-2/TRBV6-3
clone_size: NA
cdr3_nt: TGTGCCAGCAGAGCGGGACAGGGGGCTGAGCAGCCCCAGCATTTT
cdr3_aa: CASRAGQGAEQPQHF

j_call: TRBJ2-3
d_call: NA
v_call: TRBV4-1
clone_size: NA
cdr3_nt: TGCGCCAGCAGCCAACCTTTCTCAGGGATTCCAGATACGCAGTATTTT
cdr3_aa: CASSQPFSGIPDTQYF

j_call: TRBJ2-5
d_call: NA
v_call: TRBV7-9
clone_size: NA
cdr3_nt: TGTGCCAGCAGCTTAAGGCAGAGCCAAGAGACCCAGTACTTC
cdr3_aa: CASSLRQSQETQYF

j_call: TRBJ2-1
d_call: TRBD2
v_call: TRBV12-3/TRBV12-4
clone_size: NA
cdr3_nt: TGTGCCAGCAGTTTAACTAGCGGGAAGGGCCCCTACAATGAGCAGTTCTTC
cdr3_aa: CASSLTSGKGPYNEQFF

j_call: TRBJ2-5
d_call: NA
v_call: TRBV6-1
clone_size: few
cdr3_nt: TGTGCCAGCAGTTCACACAGGGTAATTGAAGAGACCCAGTACTTC
cdr3_aa: CASSSHRVIEETQYF

j_call: TRBJ2-3
d_call: TRBD2
v_call: TRBV12-3/TRBV12-4
clone_size: few
cdr3_nt: TGTGCCAGCAGGGGTCCGGGACTAGCGGGGGCCAGCACAGATACGCAGTATTTT
cdr3_aa: CASRGPGLAGASTDTQYF

j_call: TRBJ2-1
d_call: TRBD1
v_call: TRBV6-5
clone_size: few
cdr3_nt: TGTGCCACTTTGACAGGGGCCGGTCGGCAGTTCTTC
cdr3_aa: CATLTGAGRQFF

j_call: TRBJ1-2
d_call: NA
v_call: TRBV6-1
clone_size: many
cdr3_nt: TGTGCCACCGAAGGGCGTCCCCACGGGTATGGCTACACCTTC
cdr3_aa: CATEGRPHGYGYTF

j_call: TRBJ1-1
d_call: TRBD1
v_call: TRBV19
clone_size: many
cdr3_nt: TGTGCCAGTAGTGATGGGACAGGGCTTTTCTTT
cdr3_aa: CASSDGTGLFF

j_call: TRBJ1-1
d_call: NA
v_call: TRBV6-1
clone_size: NA
cdr3_nt: TGTGCCAGCAGAGGGTACAGGGATACTGAAGCTTTCTTT
cdr3_aa: CASRGYRDTEAFF

j_call: TRBJ2-1
d_call: NA
v_call: TRBV7-8
clone_size: many
cdr3_nt: TGTGCCAGCAGCTTACCCTATTCCGACCAATATGGTAACAATGAGCAGTTCTTC
cdr3_aa: CASSLPYSDQYGNNEQFF

j_call: TRBJ1-5
d_call: NA
v_call: TRBV4-1
clone_size: NA
cdr3_nt: TGCGCCAGCAGCAACTCAGGGGTCAATCAGCCCCAGCATTTT
cdr3_aa: CASSNSGVNQPQHF

j_call: TRBJ2-4
d_call: NA
v_call: TRBV7-9
clone_size: NA
cdr3_nt: TGTGCCAGCAGCTTAATTACCCTAGCTGGGAACATTCAGTACTTC
cdr3_aa: CASSLITLAGNIQYF

j_call: TRBJ2-1
d_call: NA
v_call: TRBV19
clone_size: NA
cdr3_nt: TGTGCCAGTAGTCCCTTTACAGGGTACCCCAGCTACAATGAGCAGTTCTTC
cdr3_aa: CASSPFTGYPSYNEQFF

j_call: TRBJ1-5
d_call: NA
v_call: TRBV6-5
clone_size: NA
cdr3_nt: TGTGCCAGCAGTTACTCGACAGGACGGAGGAGCAATCAGCCCCAGCATTTT
cdr3_aa: CASSYSTGRRSNQPQHF

j_call: TRBJ1-6
d_call: TRBD1
v_call: TRBV6-6
clone_size: few
cdr3_nt: TGTGCCAGCACCCTACGGGACCGCCCAGGGACAGCTAATAATTCACCCCTCCACTTT
cdr3_aa: CASTLRDRPGTANNSPLHF

j_call: TRBJ2-5
d_call: TRBD2
v_call: TRBV7-2
clone_size: NA
cdr3_nt: TGTGCCAGCAGCTTAAGGCCCTCCCCGGGACTAGCGGGGGGACCAGTCCAAGAGACCCAGTACTTC
cdr3_aa: CASSLRPSPGLAGGPVQETQYF

j_call: TRBJ1-3
d_call: NA
v_call: TRBV7-2
clone_size: NA
cdr3_nt: TGTGCCAGCAGCCCGGGGGTGGGGGCTGGAAACACCATATATTTT
cdr3_aa: CASSPGVGAGNTIYF

j_call: TRBJ1-1
d_call: TRBD1
v_call: TRBV19
clone_size: few
cdr3_nt: TGTGCCAGTAGCTCCTCGGGACAGGGAACTGAAGCTTTCTTT
cdr3_aa: CASSSSGQGTEAFF

j_call: TRBJ1-1
d_call: NA
v_call: TRBV6-5
clone_size: few
cdr3_nt: TGTGCCAGCAGTTACTCGGCCAGGGGAAACACTGAAGCTTTCTTT
cdr3_aa: CASSYSARGNTEAFF

j_call: TRBJ1-1
d_call: NA
v_call: TRBV4-3
clone_size: NA
cdr3_nt: TGCGCCAGCAGCCGAACAGACACTTTGGGCACTGAAGCTTTCTTT
cdr3_aa: CASSRTDTLGTEAFF

j_call: TRBJ1-5
d_call: NA
v_call: TRBV2
clone_size: few
cdr3_nt: TGTGCCAGCAAACGCGAGAATCAGCCCCAGCATTTT
cdr3_aa: CASKRENQPQHF

j_call: TRBJ2-7
d_call: NA
v_call: TRBV6-2/TRBV6-3
clone_size: few
cdr3_nt: TGTGCCACCCTCGGGCCCAGGGGGGTCGGACAGTACTTC
cdr3_aa: CATLGPRGVGQYF

j_call: TRBJ2-7
d_call: TRBD1
v_call: TRBV4-2
clone_size: few
cdr3_nt: TGTGCCAGCAGCCAAGCTGGGACAGAATACCCCTACGAGCAGTACTTC
cdr3_aa: CASSQAGTEYPYEQYF

j_call: TRBJ2-2
d_call: NA
v_call: TRBV10-3
clone_size: NA
cdr3_nt: TGTGCCATCAGTGAGCCAGGGTTGACCGGGGAGCTGTTTTTT
cdr3_aa: CAISEPGLTGELFF

j_call: TRBJ2-5
d_call: NA
v_call: TRBV4-1
clone_size: few
cdr3_nt: TGCGCCAGCAGCCATGCCGGGACCCACGGGGAGACCCAGTACTTC
cdr3_aa: CASSHAGTHGETQYF

j_call: TRBJ2-5
d_call: TRBD1
v_call: TRBV20-1
clone_size: few
cdr3_nt: TGCAGTGCTTTCCGGGACAGGGGAAAAGAGACCCAGTACTTC
cdr3_aa: CSAFRDRGKETQYF

j_call: TRBJ2-1
d_call: NA
v_call: TRBV10-3
clone_size: many
cdr3_nt: TGTGCCATCAAGAGACAGGACAGCCAGTACAATGAGCAGTTCTTC
cdr3_aa: CAIKRQDSQYNEQFF

j_call: TRBJ2-1
d_call: TRBD1
v_call: TRBV7-2
clone_size: NA
cdr3_nt: TGTGCCAGCAGCCACCGGGACAGGTGTGGGATCGAGCAGTTCTTC
cdr3_aa: CASSHRDRCGIEQFF

j_call: TRBJ2-3
d_call: NA
v_call: TRBV7-6
clone_size: many
cdr3_nt: TGTGCCAGCAGCTTAGCTCTACGGGGGTACACAGATACGCAGTATTTT
cdr3_aa: CASSLALRGYTDTQYF

j_call: TRBJ2-3
d_call: TRBD1
v_call: TRBV11-2
clone_size: NA
cdr3_nt: TGTGCCAGCAGCCCGTGGGACAGGGGAGCCACAGATACGCAGTATTTT
cdr3_aa: CASSPWDRGATDTQYF

j_call: TRBJ1-2
d_call: TRBD1
v_call: TRBV19
clone_size: few
cdr3_nt: TGTGCCAGTAGCACAGGGGGTAGCTATGGCTACACCTTC
cdr3_aa: CASSTGGSYGYTF

j_call: TRBJ1-2
d_call: NA
v_call: TRBV7-9
clone_size: many
cdr3_nt: TGTGCCAGCAGCTTAGGGCCAGACTATGGCTACACCTTC
cdr3_aa: CASSLGPDYGYTF

j_call: TRBJ2-7
d_call: NA
v_call: TRBV5-1
clone_size: NA
cdr3_nt: TGCGCCAGCAGCGTGGACTGGGACTACGAGCAGTACTTC
cdr3_aa: CASSVDWDYEQYF

j_call: TRBJ2-1
d_call: NA
v_call: TRBV7-6
clone_size: few
cdr3_nt: TGTGCCAGCAGCCCACTCGCGGGTGTGCCCAGCTCCTACAATGAGCAGTTCTTC
cdr3_aa: CASSPLAGVPSSYNEQFF

j_call: TRBJ2-7
d_call: NA
v_call: TRBV7-7
clone_size: NA
cdr3_nt: TGTGCTAGCAGCCCTCCGGGTCCTTCCTACGAGCAGTACTTC
cdr3_aa: CASSPPGPSYEQYF

j_call: TRBJ1-4
d_call: NA
v_call: TRBV27
clone_size: NA
cdr3_nt: TGTGCCAGCAGGGAAATAGGGGGGACTAATGAAAAACTGTTTTTT
cdr3_aa: CASREIGGTNEKLFF

j_call: TRBJ2-1
d_call: TRBD1
v_call: TRBV7-9
clone_size: many
cdr3_nt: TGTGCCAGCAGCTCTCGGGACAGGGGGCCGTACAATGAGCAGTTCTTC
cdr3_aa: CASSSRDRGPYNEQFF

j_call: TRBJ1-4
d_call: NA
v_call: TRBV7-9
clone_size: NA
cdr3_nt: TGTGCCAGCAGCCTTGACGTTCGGGTCGGCTCTAATGAAAAACTGTTTTTT
cdr3_aa: CASSLDVRVGSNEKLFF

j_call: TRBJ2-3
d_call: TRBD2
v_call: TRBV10-3
clone_size: NA
cdr3_nt: TGTGCCATCTCAGGACTAGCGGGGGGGCCTGACACAGATACGCAGTATTTT
cdr3_aa: CAISGLAGGPDTDTQYF

j_call: TRBJ2-5
d_call: NA
v_call: TRBV4-1
clone_size: NA
cdr3_nt: TGCGCCAGCAGCCAAGATTGGAGTGTGGAGACCCAGTACTTC
cdr3_aa: CASSQDWSVETQYF

j_call: TRBJ2-1
d_call: NA
v_call: TRBV27
clone_size: NA
cdr3_nt: TGTGCCAGCAGTATCACGCCAGGGGGGGACGAGCAGTTCTTC
cdr3_aa: CASSITPGGDEQFF

j_call: TRBJ1-1
d_call: NA
v_call: TRBV4-2
clone_size: few
cdr3_nt: TGTGCCAGCAGCCAAGAGTCAATTGGAAAGACTGAAGCTTTCTTT
cdr3_aa: CASSQESIGKTEAFF

j_call: TRBJ2-5
d_call: NA
v_call: TRBV28
clone_size: NA
cdr3_nt: TGTGCCAGCAGTTTAAGTAGATCACGGGAGACCCAGTACTTC
cdr3_aa: CASSLSRSRETQYF

j_call: TRBJ2-2
d_call: TRBD2
v_call: TRBV5-3
clone_size: NA
cdr3_nt: TGTGCCAGCAGCCCGGGACTAGTTGTCACCGGGGAGCTGTTTTTT
cdr3_aa: CASSPGLVVTGELFF

j_call: TRBJ2-2
d_call: NA
v_call: TRBV4-3
clone_size: NA
cdr3_nt: TGCGCCAGCAGGGAAGGTCAAAGATCCGGGGAGCTGTTTTTT
cdr3_aa: CASREGQRSGELFF

j_call: TRBJ2-5
d_call: NA
v_call: TRBV27
clone_size: NA
cdr3_nt: TGTGCCAGCAGTTTCATGGGGGAAGAGACCCAGTACTTC
cdr3_aa: CASSFMGEETQYF

j_call: TRBJ2-7
d_call: NA
v_call: TRBV5-6
clone_size: NA
cdr3_nt: TGTGCCAGCAGATACGGACCGGGAACTTACGAGCAGTACTTC
cdr3_aa: CASRYGPGTYEQYF

j_call: TRBJ1-5
d_call: NA
v_call: TRBV6-1
clone_size: few
cdr3_nt: TGTGCCAGCAGTGAAGTTTGGGGGTTTGCAAATCAGCCCCAGCATTTT
cdr3_aa: CASSEVWGFANQPQHF